This TCR beta chain was captured by sequencing in a study of a mutant IDH1 vaccine in newly diagnosed glioma. Study-wide background: Earlier therapy was either radiotherapy, temozolomide, or both, and most got both.

Time point of the sample: baseline, week 1 (first vaccination visit). The treatment was: pre-vaccination baseline after standard-of-care therapy. This clone was seen a single time. Method: immunoSEQ multiplex PCR; TCRdb's copy keeps in-frame clones and lacks some. The sample yields 45,000 to 70,000 clones, about 91% seen once. This clonotype was sampled from a man in his fifties with glioma. The sequencing used PBMCs, collected from a glioma patient treated with radiotherapy, temozolomide or both.

The CDR3 here is CASVGRDRATYEQYF. CDR3 nucleotide sequence: TGTGCCAGCGTCGGCCGGGACAGGGCCACCTACGAGCAGTACTTC. The genes are TRBV6-1 and TRBJ2-7, with 9 bases lining up with TRBD1. Germline CDR1 MNHNS, CDR2 SASEGT. The CDR3 spans 15 residues. Trimming cost V 8 bases and J 2 bases; bases outside gene matches: 10.